This TCR beta chain was documented in a study of tumor-infiltrating lymphocytes in primary liver carcinoma (dated by TCRdb to between 2016 and 2019). At the level of the whole study: Of the five patients (three men and two women, aged 30 to 69 years), four had hepatocellular carcinoma and one had combined HCC and intrahepatic cholangiocarcinoma. The tumors of the five patients were staged as T1-T3 N0M0, with maximum diameters ranging from roughly 4 to 11 cm. Each sample produced roughly 3.65 to 7.5 million productive TCRbeta reads, and read depth showed no significant difference between tissue types. TCRbeta repertoire sequencing, expression microarrays and whole-exome sequencing were combined in the study across five regions of each liver tumor, with adjacent normal tissue and blood also included. TCRbeta repertoire sequencing covered about 35 specimens from 5 patients: around 25 tumor regions, 5 adjacent noncancerous liver tissues and 5 peripheral blood samples. The approximately 25 tumor region samples were profiled with Agilent mRNA microarrays so that TCRbeta repertoire diversity could be related to the local molecular phenotype. High reproducibility was observed for the technical replicate repertoires, with mean shared-clone rates around 0.9 and correlation coefficients above 0.98.

Findings and caveats that apply to the study as a whole: The top 250 clones accounted for a significantly greater share of the repertoire in tumors than in blood (p = 0.039). Only four or five patients were included in the study, and the authors note that the findings should be validated in a larger study. Since the samples were bulk and unsorted, there was no way to compare CD4+ and CD8+ T cell repertoires. Only about 7-24% of top clones were present in all five regions of a tumor, suggesting spatial heterogeneity of tumor-infiltrating T cells. Repertoire overlap was found to be higher between tumor regions (mean roughly 36%) than between tumor-adjacent (17%) or tumor-blood (approximately 15%) pairs, consistent with antigen-driven expansion. Only the TCR beta chain was sequenced, so true repertoire diversity is likely underestimated because unpaired alpha chains were not captured.

Starting from 500 to 650 ng total RNA, TCRbeta-specific cDNA was produced by reverse transcription with a constant-region primer and ProtoScript II reverse transcriptase. The TCRbeta libraries were prepared through three rounds of nested multiplex PCR following a slightly modified ARM-PCR procedure. Each of the first two PCR rounds ran for nine to ten cycles and used multiplex TRBV1-TRBV30 forward primers together with a Cbeta reverse primer. Sample barcodes and Illumina adapters were attached in a final 25-cycle PCR using Deep VentR polymerase. Amplicons of 200-500 bp were gel-purified with a QIAquick gel extraction kit before sequencing. TCRbeta amplicons were sequenced on an Illumina HiSeq 2500 with 250-bp paired-end reads. Under the source paper's analysis protocol: Reads were quality-trimmed with Trimmomatic v0.33, and paired reads were merged with FLASH v1.2.11 to recover full CDR3 sequences. V, D and J germline segments were assigned to the rearranged TCRbeta sequences using MiGEC v1.2.1b. VDJtools v1.0.0 computed clonotype statistics and Shannon-Wiener diversity indices. To cut down on sampling bias, every analysis after diversity analysis relied on just the 250 most abundant clonotypes from each sample. TCRdb ran its own pipeline on the public reads, namely fastp trimming at Q25 and MiXCR clone calling, and kept in-frame beta chains. Each CDR3 protein appears once, grouped with its most common genes and DNA. The V and J calls and clone size come from TCRdb's table, not from the authors' own analysis. This sample gives about 190,000 distinct CDR3 sequences in total; around four fifths of them show up just once. The ten largest account for about a sixth of the sample.

To note about this clonotype: The target of this receptor is not known. Base qualities are not at hand, and no much larger clone is one base apart.

Without any cell sorting, total RNA and DNA were extracted together from 20-30 mg of bulk tissue using the AllPrep DNA/RNA mini kit. Roughly five patients with histopathologically diagnosed primary liver carcinoma underwent surgical resection in China between 2015 and early 2016. Patients had chronic HBV infection and were treatment-naive at sampling. Each tumor was sampled at five spatially separated regions: the superior, inferior, left-lateral and right-lateral poles and the tumor centre. More than 75% viable tumor cells were found by histology in every tumor sample. Fresh tumor and adjacent tissue pieces were bisected; one half was stored in RNAlater at -80°C, the other sent for histology. From a lookup of the germline V gene, CDR1 and CDR2 are MGHRA and YSYEKL. Reading from cysteine to phenylalanine, the CDR3 counts 17 amino acids. Kept here is only the CDR3 DNA, which spans 51 bases and is read in frame from base 1. Clipping removes 6 bases from V and 17 bases from J, with 27 as the unmatched junction base count.

This TCR derives from a man aged 35 to 55 with primary liver carcinoma and hepatitis B virus infection. Input material: tumor tissue from primary liver carcinoma. The chain uses TRBV4-1 and TRBJ2-2; 7 bases in the middle match TRBD1. At the DNA level, the sequence is TGCGCCAGCAGTCCCCAAACAGGGGTCCTAAACACCGGGGCGCTTTTTTTT. Its product reads: CASSPQTGVLNTGALFF.